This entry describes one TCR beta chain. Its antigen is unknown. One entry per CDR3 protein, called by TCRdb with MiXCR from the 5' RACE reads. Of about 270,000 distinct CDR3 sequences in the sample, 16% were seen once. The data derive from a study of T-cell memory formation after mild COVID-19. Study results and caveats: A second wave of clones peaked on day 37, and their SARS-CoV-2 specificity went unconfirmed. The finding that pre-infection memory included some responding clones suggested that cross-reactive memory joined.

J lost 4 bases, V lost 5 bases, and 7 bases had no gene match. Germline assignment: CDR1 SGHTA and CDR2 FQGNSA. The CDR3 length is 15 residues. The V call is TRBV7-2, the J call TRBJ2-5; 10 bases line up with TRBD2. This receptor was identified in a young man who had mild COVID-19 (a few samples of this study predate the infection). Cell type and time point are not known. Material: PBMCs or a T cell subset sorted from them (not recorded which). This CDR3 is CASSAGLAMRETQYF. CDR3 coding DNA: TGTGCCAGCAGCGCGGGACTAGCGATGAGAGAGACCCAGTACTTC.